This entry is about one T cell receptor (beta chain). Its antigen is currently unknown. The identical CDR3 is also encoded by other nucleotide sequences in the sample. These data belong to a study of shared clonotypes between healthy human individuals. Study details: CD4 naive and CD4 memory each took three plates per donor, while CD8 naive took two and CD8 memory one. Study results and limitations: At large depth, rarefaction still showed sorted-subset sequencing to be incomplete. Limited genetic and exposure-history diversity came from having few donors.

Produced via immunoSEQ multiplex PCR; TCRdb's table is partial and in-frame only. This sample has about 2.2 million clones, with around 95% found just once. CD45RO negativity and positive selection for CCR7 defined naive CD8 cells, a population that excluded terminally differentiated effector memory CD45RA+ cells. Adult donors, all healthy and HIV-negative, had no recent acute infections or vaccinations. This CDR3 has 13 amino acids. Germline CDR1 GTSNPN, CDR2 SVGIG (reference sequence). V lost 3 bases and J lost 0, with 9 bases in between. The genes are TRBV30 and TRBJ2-7; the D is unclear. Sample: naive CD8+ T cells from PBMCs. The source is a man between 18 and 29 years old in good health. Some clones in this sample may be carry-over from other donors' samples. CDR3 DNA sequence: TGTGCCTGGAGCCTCGGCTTCTCCTACGAGCAGTACTTC. Translated: CAWSLGFSYEQYF.